The TCR beta chain under discussion was sequenced for a study of tumor-infiltrating lymphocytes in primary liver carcinoma. About this clonotype: Its antigen is still unknown. One end of the junction fails to match germline, which may point to a read error.

Both RNA and DNA were isolated together from about 20-30 mg of bulk tissue that had not been sorted. Using a constant-region primer together with ProtoScript II reverse transcriptase, TCR beta cDNA was made from 450 to 600 ng of total RNA. For TCR beta, libraries were produced by three nested multiplex PCR rounds using slightly modified ARM-PCR. Two initial PCR rounds of around 10 cycles each paired TRBV1-TRBV30 forward primers with a C-beta reverse primer. TCRdb ran MiXCR on the multiplex PCR reads and lists one entry per CDR3 protein. The table records tens of thousands of distinct CDR3 sequences, 55% to 75% of them present only once. The germline gives CDR1 SGHDT, CDR2 YYEEEE. The CDR3 spans 15 residues. Study-wide results and limits: Tumors carried a top-250-clone fraction significantly exceeding that of blood (p = 0.039). Overlap in tumor-adjacent and tumor-blood pairs fell below that of tumor region pairs.

The sequencing input was liver tumor tissue from sampling region 2. Stated subset: tumor region T2, inferior pole. This sequence was found in a man aged 35-49 years with primary liver carcinoma and hepatitis B virus infection. This rearrangement joins TRBV5-6 to TRBJ2-6; D may be TRBD1 (6 bases). The CDR3 bases are TGTGCCAGCAGGAAGTACGTTTCAGGGGCCAACGCCCTGACTTTC. Translation gives CASRKYVSGANALTF. Supplemented by reference TRBV5-6 and TRBJ2-6, the full variable domain reads DAGVTQSPTHLIKTRGQQVTLRCSPKSGHDTVSWYQQALGQGPQFIFQYYEEEERQRGNFPDRFSGHQFPNYSSELNVNALLLGDSALYLCASRKYVSGANALTFGAGSRLTVL.